This paragraph reports one TCR beta chain. This record comes from a study of breast tumors, draining lymph nodes, adjacent tissues. This CDR3 region has 14 residues. V shed 4 bases, J shed 3 bases, and the junction held 2 bases outside the gene matches. Germline V CDR1 and CDR2: KGHDR, SFDVKD. MiXCR, run by TCRdb on the multiplex PCR reads, gives a single entry per CDR3 protein. Here the sample spans 200,000 to 250,000 distinct CDR3 sequences, nearly 35% being singletons. Breast cancer patients provided tissue from their axillary draining lymph nodes. This clonotype was obtained from a female donor with breast cancer. Some clones in this sample may be carry-over from other donors' samples. Input material: axillary lymph node tissue. This chain joins TRBV24-1 and TRBJ1-5; 7 bases agree with TRBD1. The DNA of the CDR3 is TGTGCCACCAGTGAGGGACAGCCCAATCAGCCCCAGCATTTT. This sequence encodes CATSEGQPNQPQHF.